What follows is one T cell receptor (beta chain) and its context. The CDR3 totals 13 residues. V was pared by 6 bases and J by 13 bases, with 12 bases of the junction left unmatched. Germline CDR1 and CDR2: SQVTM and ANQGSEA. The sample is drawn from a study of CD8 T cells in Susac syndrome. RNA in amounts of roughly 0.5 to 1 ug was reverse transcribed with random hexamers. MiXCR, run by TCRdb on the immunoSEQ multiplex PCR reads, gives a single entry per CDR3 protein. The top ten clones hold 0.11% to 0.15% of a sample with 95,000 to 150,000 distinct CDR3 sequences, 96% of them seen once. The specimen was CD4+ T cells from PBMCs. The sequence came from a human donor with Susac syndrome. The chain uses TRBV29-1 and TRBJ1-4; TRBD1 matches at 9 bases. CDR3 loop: CSVQQGAGSGLFF. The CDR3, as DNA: TGCAGCGTCCAACAGGGGGCCGGTTCGGGACTGTTTTTT.